One T cell receptor (beta chain) is described in this entry. Its target is not known. The data stem from a study of radiation and T cells in renal cell carcinoma. The study, taken as a whole, reports: Baseline intratumoral clonotype presence is unknown without pretreatment biopsies. In blood, top tumor clones expanded by 2 weeks, shrinking by 4.

Germline V gene sequence: CDR1 SEHNR, CDR2 FQNEAQ (reference sequence). V gave up 3 bases and J gave up 2 bases, with 14 bases separating them. This CDR3 spans 16 amino acids. Data came from immunoSEQ multiplex PCR; TCRdb stores just in-frame clones and leaves some out. This table has roughly 150,000 clones, 87% appearing once. Stated time point: blood 2 weeks post-SBRT. Regarding treatment: 15 Gy SBRT to primary tumor, nephrectomy 4 weeks later. The sample here was blood, taken from a patient whose treatment included radiotherapy and nephrectomy. This receptor was taken from a woman between 50 and 59 years old with renal cell carcinoma. The gene calls are TRBV7-9 and TRBJ2-4; D tentatively reads TRBD1 or TRBD2 (5 bases each). The CDR3 sequence is CASSFMGVGPKNIQYF. CDR3 in DNA: TGTGCCAGCAGCTTCATGGGGGTCGGGCCCAAAAACATTCAGTACTTC.